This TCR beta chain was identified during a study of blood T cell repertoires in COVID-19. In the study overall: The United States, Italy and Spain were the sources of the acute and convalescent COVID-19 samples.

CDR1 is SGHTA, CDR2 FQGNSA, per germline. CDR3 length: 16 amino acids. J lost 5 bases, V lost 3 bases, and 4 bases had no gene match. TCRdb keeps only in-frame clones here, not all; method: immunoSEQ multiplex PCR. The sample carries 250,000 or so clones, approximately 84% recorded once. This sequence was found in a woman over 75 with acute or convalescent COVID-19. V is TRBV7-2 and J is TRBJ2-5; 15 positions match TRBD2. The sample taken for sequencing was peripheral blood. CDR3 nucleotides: TGTGCCAGCAGCTTTACCGGGACTAGCGGGAGGGAGACCCAGTACTTC. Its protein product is CASSFTGTSGRETQYF. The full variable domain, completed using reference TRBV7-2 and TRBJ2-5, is GAGVSQSPSNKVTEKGKDVELRCDPISGHTALYWYRQSLGQGLEFLIYFQGNSAPDKSGLPSDRFSAERTGGSVSTLTIQRTQQEDSAVYLCASSFTGTSGRETQYFGPGTRLLVL.